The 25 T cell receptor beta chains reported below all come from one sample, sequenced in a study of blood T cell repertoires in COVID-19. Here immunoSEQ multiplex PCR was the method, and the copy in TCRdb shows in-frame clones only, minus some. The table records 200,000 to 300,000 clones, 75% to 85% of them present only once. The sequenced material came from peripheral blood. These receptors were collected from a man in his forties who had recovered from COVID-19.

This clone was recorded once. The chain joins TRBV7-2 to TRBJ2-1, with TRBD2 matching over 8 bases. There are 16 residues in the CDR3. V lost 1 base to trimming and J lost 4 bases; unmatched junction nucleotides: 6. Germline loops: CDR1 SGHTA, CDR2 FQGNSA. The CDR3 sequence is CASSLGGGGPYNEQFF. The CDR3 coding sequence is TGTGCCAGCAGCTTAGGTGGCGGGGGGCCATACAATGAGCAGTTCTTC.

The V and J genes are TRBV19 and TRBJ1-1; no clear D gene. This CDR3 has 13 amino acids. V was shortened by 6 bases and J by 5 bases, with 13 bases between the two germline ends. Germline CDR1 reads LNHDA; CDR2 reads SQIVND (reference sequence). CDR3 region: CASSPAGKTEAFF. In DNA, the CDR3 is TGTGCCAGTAGCCCCGCGGGGAAAACTGAAGCTTTCTTT.

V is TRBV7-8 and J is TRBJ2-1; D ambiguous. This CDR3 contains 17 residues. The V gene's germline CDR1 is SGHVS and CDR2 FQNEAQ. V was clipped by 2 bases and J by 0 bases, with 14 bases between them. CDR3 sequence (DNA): TGTGCCAGCAGCTTACTGGGCCGGATGTACTCCTACAATGAGCAGTTCTTC. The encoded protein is CASSLLGRMYSYNEQFF.

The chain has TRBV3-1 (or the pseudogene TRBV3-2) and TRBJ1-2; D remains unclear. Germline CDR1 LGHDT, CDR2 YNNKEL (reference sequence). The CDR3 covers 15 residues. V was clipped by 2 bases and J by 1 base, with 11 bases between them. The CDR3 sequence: CASSQRQFYNYGYTF. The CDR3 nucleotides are TGTGCCAGCAGCCAACGTCAGTTTTATAACTATGGCTACACCTTC.

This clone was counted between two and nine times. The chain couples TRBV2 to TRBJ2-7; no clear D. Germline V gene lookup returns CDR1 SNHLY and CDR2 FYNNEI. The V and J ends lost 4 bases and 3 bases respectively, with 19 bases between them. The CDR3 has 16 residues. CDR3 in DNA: TGTGCCAGCAGTGGCGTCGGAACAGCCGTTGTCTACGAGCAGTACTTC. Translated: CASSGVGTAVVYEQYF.

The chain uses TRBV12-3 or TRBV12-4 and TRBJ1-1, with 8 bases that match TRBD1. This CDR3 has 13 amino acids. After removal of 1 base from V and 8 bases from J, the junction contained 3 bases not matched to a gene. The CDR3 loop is CASSLDRTGEAFF. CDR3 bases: TGTGCCAGCAGTTTAGACAGGACAGGGGAAGCTTTCTTT.

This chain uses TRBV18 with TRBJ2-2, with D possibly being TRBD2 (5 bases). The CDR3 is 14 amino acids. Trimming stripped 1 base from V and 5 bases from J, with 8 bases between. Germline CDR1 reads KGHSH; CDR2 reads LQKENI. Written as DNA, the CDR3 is TGTGCCAGCTCACCACAGTCGGGAACCGGGGAGCTGTTTTTT. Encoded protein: CASSPQSGTGELFF. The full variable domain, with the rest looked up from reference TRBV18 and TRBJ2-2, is NAGVMQNPRHLVRRRGQEARLRCSPMKGHSHVYWYRQLPEEGLKFMVYLQKENIIDESGMPKERFSAEFPKEGPSILRIQQVVRGDSAAYFCASSPQSGTGELFFGEGSRLTVL.

The CDR3 here is CASSISGQGGYGYTF. CDR3 nucleotides: TGTGCCAGTAGTATATCGGGACAGGGTGGCTATGGCTACACCTTC. The chain has TRBV19 and TRBJ1-2; 9 bases fit TRBD1. CDR3 length: 15 residues. J was trimmed by 4 bases and V by 2 bases; bases with no gene match: 5. Germline CDR1 and CDR2: LNHDA and SQIVND (reference sequence).

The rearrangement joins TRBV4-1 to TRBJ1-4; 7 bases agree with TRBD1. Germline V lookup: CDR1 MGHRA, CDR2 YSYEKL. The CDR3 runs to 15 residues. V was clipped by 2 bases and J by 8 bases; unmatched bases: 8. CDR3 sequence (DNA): TGCGCCAGCAGCCAACGACAGGGAGGTAGCGAAAAACTGTTTTTT. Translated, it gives CASSQRQGGSEKLFF.

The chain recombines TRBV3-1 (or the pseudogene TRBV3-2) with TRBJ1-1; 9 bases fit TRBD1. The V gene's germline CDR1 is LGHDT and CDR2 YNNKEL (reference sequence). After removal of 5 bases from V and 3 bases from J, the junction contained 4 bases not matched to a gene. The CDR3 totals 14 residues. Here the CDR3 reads CASSKQGADTEAFF. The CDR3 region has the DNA TGTGCCAGCAGCAAACAGGGGGCCGACACTGAAGCTTTCTTT.

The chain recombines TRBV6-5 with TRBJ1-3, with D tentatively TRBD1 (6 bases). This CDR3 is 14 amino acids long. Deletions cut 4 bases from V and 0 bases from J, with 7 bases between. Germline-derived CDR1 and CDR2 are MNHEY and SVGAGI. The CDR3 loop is CASSLQGSGNTIYF. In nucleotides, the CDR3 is TGTGCCAGCAGTTTACAGGGCTCTGGAAACACCATATATTTT.

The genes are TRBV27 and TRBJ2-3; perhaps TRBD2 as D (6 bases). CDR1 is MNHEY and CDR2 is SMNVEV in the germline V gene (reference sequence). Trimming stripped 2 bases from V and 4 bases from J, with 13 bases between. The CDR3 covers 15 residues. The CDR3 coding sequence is TGTGCCAGCAGTTTAAATGCAGGGAGGCCAGATACGCAGTATTTT. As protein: CASSLNAGRPDTQYF.

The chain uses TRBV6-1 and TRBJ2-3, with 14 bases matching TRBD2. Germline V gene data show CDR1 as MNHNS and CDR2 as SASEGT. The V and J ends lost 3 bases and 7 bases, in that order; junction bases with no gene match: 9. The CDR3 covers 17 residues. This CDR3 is CASSDTTGTSGSYTQYF. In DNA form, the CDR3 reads TGTGCCAGCAGTGACACGACCGGGACTAGCGGGAGTTATACGCAGTATTTT.

Written as DNA, the CDR3 is TGTGCCAGCAGCCAAGATAGCTCAGGGTCCGGCAACACTGAAGCTTTCTTT. The encoded protein is CASSQDSSGSGNTEAFF. This chain links TRBV3-1 (or the pseudogene TRBV3-2) with TRBJ1-1; TRBD1 is a possible D gene (5 bases). The CDR3 has 17 residues. Trimming took off 0 bases at V and 2 bases at J, with 16 bases between the two ends. Germline loops: CDR1 LGHDT, CDR2 YNNKEL (reference sequence).

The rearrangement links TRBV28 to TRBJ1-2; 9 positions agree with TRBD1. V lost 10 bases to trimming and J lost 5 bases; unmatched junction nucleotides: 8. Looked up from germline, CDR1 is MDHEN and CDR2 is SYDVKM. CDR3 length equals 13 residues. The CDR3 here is CATRTGTGYGYTF. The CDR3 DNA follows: TGTGCCACCAGAACCGGGACAGGGTATGGCTACACCTTC.

The CDR3 loop reads CASSPSDRGNSPLHF. DNA for the CDR3: TGTGCCAGCTCACCCTCAGACAGGGGTAATTCACCCCTCCACTTT. V is TRBV18 and J is TRBJ1-6; 8 bases are shared with TRBD1. There are 15 residues in the CDR3. V was clipped by 3 bases and J by 6 bases; unmatched bases: 4. The V gene's germline CDR1 is KGHSH and CDR2 LQKENI.

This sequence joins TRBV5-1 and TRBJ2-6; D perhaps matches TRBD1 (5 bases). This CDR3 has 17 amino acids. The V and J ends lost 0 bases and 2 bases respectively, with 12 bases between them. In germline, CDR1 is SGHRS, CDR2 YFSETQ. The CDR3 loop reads CASSLEDSRAGANVLTF. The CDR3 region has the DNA TGCGCCAGCAGCTTGGAAGATAGCAGGGCTGGGGCCAACGTCCTGACTTTC.

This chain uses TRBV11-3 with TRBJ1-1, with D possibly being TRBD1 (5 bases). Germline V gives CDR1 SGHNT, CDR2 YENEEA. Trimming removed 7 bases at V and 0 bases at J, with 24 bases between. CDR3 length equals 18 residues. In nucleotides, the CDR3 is TGTGCCAGCACTCCAGGGCGCTATGGGGCAGCAATGAACACTGAAGCTTTCTTT. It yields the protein CASTPGRYGAAMNTEAFF. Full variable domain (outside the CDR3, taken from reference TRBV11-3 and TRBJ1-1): EAGVVQSPRYKIIEKKQPVAFWCNPISGHNTLYWYLQNLGQGPELLIRYENEEAVDDSQLPKDRFSAERLKGVDSTLKIQPAELGDSAVYLCASTPGRYGAAMNTEAFFGQGTRLTVV.

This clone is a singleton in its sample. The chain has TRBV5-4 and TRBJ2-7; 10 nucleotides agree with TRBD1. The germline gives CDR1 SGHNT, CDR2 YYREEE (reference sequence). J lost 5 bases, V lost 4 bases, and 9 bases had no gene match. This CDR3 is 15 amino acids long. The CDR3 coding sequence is TGTGCCAGCAGCACCCCGGGACAGGGGCTCAACGAGCAGTACTTC. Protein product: CASSTPGQGLNEQYF.

CDR3 coding DNA: TGCGCCAGCAGCCTTGGGTCGGCTTTGACTAGAAACACCATATATTTT. Translation gives CASSLGSALTRNTIYF. The chain links TRBV4-1 to TRBJ1-3, with no clear D. This CDR3 is 16 amino acids long. V was pared by 4 bases and J by 5 bases, with 18 bases between. Germline CDR1 and CDR2: MGHRA and YSYEKL.

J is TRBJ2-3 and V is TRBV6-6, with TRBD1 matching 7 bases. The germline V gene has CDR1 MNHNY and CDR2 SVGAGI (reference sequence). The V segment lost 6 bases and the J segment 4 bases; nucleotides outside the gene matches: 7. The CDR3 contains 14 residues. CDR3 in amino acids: CASRRRQGPDTQYF. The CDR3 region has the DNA TGTGCCAGCAGGCGAAGACAGGGCCCAGATACGCAGTATTTT.

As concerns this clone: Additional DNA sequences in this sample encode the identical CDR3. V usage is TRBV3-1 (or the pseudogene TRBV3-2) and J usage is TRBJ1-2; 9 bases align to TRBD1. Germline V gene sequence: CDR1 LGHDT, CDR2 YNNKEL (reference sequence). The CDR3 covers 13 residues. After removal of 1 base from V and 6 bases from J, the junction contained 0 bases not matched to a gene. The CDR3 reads CASSQGTGDGYTF. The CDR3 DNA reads TGTGCCAGCAGCCAAGGGACAGGGGATGGCTACACCTTC.

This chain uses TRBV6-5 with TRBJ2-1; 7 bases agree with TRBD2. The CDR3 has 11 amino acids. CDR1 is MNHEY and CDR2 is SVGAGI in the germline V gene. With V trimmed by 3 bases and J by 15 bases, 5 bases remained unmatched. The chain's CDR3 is CASSYGGVPFF. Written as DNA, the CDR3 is TGTGCCAGCAGTTATGGGGGGGTGCCGTTCTTC.

The CDR3 coding sequence is TGTGCCAGCAGTAGGGAGTTGGCCTACAATGAGCAGTTCTTC. It yields the protein CASSRELAYNEQFF. This chain uses TRBV6-4 with TRBJ2-1, with a possible D match to TRBD2 (5 bases). The V gene's germline CDR1 is MRHNA and CDR2 SNTAGT. V lost 5 bases and J 2 bases, leaving 10 bases between the germline ends. The length of the CDR3 is 14 residues.

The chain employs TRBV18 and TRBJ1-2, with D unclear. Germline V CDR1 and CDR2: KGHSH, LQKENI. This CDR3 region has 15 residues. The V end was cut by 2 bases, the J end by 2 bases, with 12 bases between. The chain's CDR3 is CASSPSGLTNYGYTF. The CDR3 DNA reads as TGTGCCAGCTCACCATCAGGCCTTACAAACTATGGCTACACCTTC.